This T cell receptor (beta chain) stems from a study of T cell changes during pregnancy in multiple sclerosis. The method was immunoSEQ multiplex PCR; TCRdb's version includes in-frame clones alone and lacks a portion of them. The sample lists fewer than 90,000 clones, 85% to 95% seen once, with approximately 0.93% in the top ten. V dropped 3 bases and J dropped 6; count of bases not matched to a gene: 9. This CDR3 is built from 15 residues. Per germline, CDR1 MDHEN and CDR2 SYDVKM. The source material was peripheral blood, sampled in the first trimester of pregnancy. The chain has TRBV28 and TRBJ2-7, with 9 bases identical to TRBD1. The TCR comes from a female donor with multiple sclerosis, enrolled in a pregnancy study. The CDR3 sequence: CASSFTGGRGPEQYF. CDR3 sequence (DNA): TGTGCCAGCAGTTTCACAGGGGGCAGGGGTCCCGAGCAGTACTTC.